Presented here are 20 T cell receptor beta chains from one specimen sequenced in a study of blood T cell repertoires in COVID-19. TCRdb's copy holds only in-frame clones and misses some; the assay was immunoSEQ multiplex PCR. The repertoire holds 95,000 to 150,000 clones, with approximately 87% as singletons. Sequenced input: peripheral blood. These receptors were obtained from a man in his fifties or sixties with acute or convalescent COVID-19.

The genes are TRBV7-8 and TRBJ1-4; TRBD1 aligns across 7 bases. Germline CDR1 SGHVS, CDR2 FQNEAQ. CDR3 size: 14 residues. Trimming removed 2 bases from V and 7 bases from J; junction bases left unmatched: 4. This chain's CDR3 is CASSLSGGGEKLFF. CDR3 nucleotides: TGTGCCAGCAGCTTATCAGGGGGTGGTGAAAAACTGTTTTTT.

This chain uses TRBV5-5 with TRBJ2-7, with D unclear. This CDR3 contains 14 residues. Trimming stripped 4 bases from V and 0 bases from J, with 11 bases between. Germline-derived CDR1 and CDR2 are SGHKS and YYEKEE (reference sequence). The CDR3 coding sequence is TGTGCCAGCAGCGTCGACATTAGCTCCTACGAGCAGTACTTC. Translated: CASSVDISSYEQYF.

CDR3 bases: TGTGCCAGCAGTGTGAACCGGCAGGTGAATAATTCACCCCTCCACTTT. Its protein is CASSVNRQVNNSPLHF. The V gene is TRBV6-1, the J gene TRBJ1-6; D is undetermined. Germline V gene data show CDR1 as MNHNS and CDR2 as SASEGT. V lost 4 bases, J lost 5 bases, and 15 bases lay in between. The CDR3 is made up of 16 amino acids.

This clone has only one observation. The chain is built from TRBV24-1 and TRBJ2-2; 8 bases line up with TRBD2. Germline CDR1 reads KGHDR; CDR2 reads SFDVKD. This CDR3 region has 13 residues. With V trimmed by 8 bases and J by 12 bases, 10 bases remained unmatched. Here the CDR3 reads CATNPRGGRKLFF. CDR3 DNA sequence: TGTGCCACCAACCCGAGGGGCGGGAGGAAGCTGTTTTTT.

V gene TRBV18 combines with J gene TRBJ1-3, with a tentative D call TRBD1 (6 bases). Germline V CDR1 and CDR2: KGHSH, LQKENI. There are 15 residues in the CDR3. Between the trimmed V and J ends, which lost 3 bases and 1 base, there was a span of 10 bases. The CDR3 DNA reads as TGTGCCAGCTCACCTTATGGACAGTCTGGAAACACCATATATTTT. Translating gives CASSPYGQSGNTIYF. Supplemented by reference TRBV18 and TRBJ1-3, the full variable domain reads NAGVMQNPRHLVRRRGQEARLRCSPMKGHSHVYWYRQLPEEGLKFMVYLQKENIIDESGMPKERFSAEFPKEGPSILRIQQVVRGDSAAYFCASSPYGQSGNTIYFGEGSWLTVV.

V is TRBV10-2 and J is TRBJ2-7, with D tentatively TRBD1 (5 bases). CDR3 length equals 12 residues. The germline V gene has CDR1 WSHSY and CDR2 SAAADI. V was cut by 8 bases and J by 1 base, with 9 bases left in between. Here the CDR3 DNA reads TGCGCCAGCGGATCAGGGTCCTACGAGCAGTACTTC. Amino acid sequence: CASGSGSYEQYF.

This clone has only a few counts. The gene calls are TRBV12-3 or TRBV12-4 and TRBJ1-5; D is undetermined. Trimming took 1 base from V and 5 from J, leaving 6 bases between them. The CDR3 length is 13 residues. CDR3 amino acids: CASSLDRDQPQHF. The DNA for the CDR3 is TGTGCCAGCAGTTTAGACCGCGATCAGCCCCAGCATTTT.

The rearrangement joins TRBV25-1 to TRBJ1-6; 9 bases match TRBD1. Trimming at V came to 10 bases and at J to 10 bases, leaving 14 bases not matched to a gene. Per germline, CDR1 MGHDK and CDR2 SYGVNS. The CDR3 covers 15 residues. This CDR3 reads CATPGQGSFRSPLHF. The CDR3 region has the DNA TGTGCCACCCCGGGACAGGGATCTTTTCGGTCACCCCTCCACTTT.

The chain employs TRBV18 and TRBJ2-1; weak D call: TRBD1 (7 bases). Germline V lookup: CDR1 KGHSH, CDR2 LQKENI. The CDR3 has 18 amino acids. V lost 3 bases, J lost 8 bases, and 26 bases lay in between. CDR3 nucleotides: TGTGCCAGCTCACCGGCCTGGACAGGCGGGACTCCTAGCGATGAGCAGTTCTTC. This codes for CASSPAWTGGTPSDEQFF.

This chain's CDR3 is CASSVYEAAEAFF. CDR3 nucleotide sequence: TGTGCCAGCAGCGTGTACGAGGCGGCTGAAGCTTTCTTT. The chain couples TRBV7-8 to TRBJ1-1; D is uncertain. Germline-derived CDR1 and CDR2 are SGHVS and FQNEAQ. CDR3 length: 13 amino acids. Deletions cut 5 bases from V and 6 bases from J, with 13 bases between.

J is TRBJ1-1 and V is TRBV10-2, with D hard to call. CDR1 and CDR2 from the germline V gene are WSHSY and SAAADI. V lost 0 bases to trimming and J lost 3 bases, with 2 bases between them. This CDR3 spans 12 amino acids. The CDR3 is CASSESYTEAFF. CDR3 in DNA: TGCGCCAGCAGTGAGTCCTACACTGAAGCTTTCTTT.

This clone was counted between two and nine times. The chain has TRBV19 and TRBJ1-2; D perhaps matches TRBD1 (5 bases). The germline V gene encodes CDR1 LNHDA and CDR2 SQIVND (reference sequence). With 7 bases removed from V and 3 bases from J, the gap between germline ends came to 18 bases. The CDR3 runs 15 residues. CDR3 in amino acids: CASTPKRGSDYGYTF. CDR3 nucleotide sequence: TGTGCCAGTACCCCCAAAAGGGGAAGTGACTATGGCTACACCTTC.

The CDR3, as DNA: TGTGCCATCAGTGACCGTTCAGACAGGCCAACTAATGAAAAACTGTTTTTT. Residues: CAISDRSDRPTNEKLFF. The chain recombines TRBV10-3 with TRBJ1-4; possibly TRBD1 for D (6 bases). Germline V gives CDR1 ENHRY, CDR2 SYGVKD. The CDR3 has 17 amino acids. V lost 3 bases and J lost 0, with 14 bases in between.

The genes are TRBV6-5 and TRBJ1-2; 12 nucleotides match TRBD1. The CDR3 extends over 15 amino acids. J gave up 8 bases and V 2 bases, and 6 bases lay outside the gene matches. The V gene's germline CDR1 is MNHEY and CDR2 SVGAGI. The CDR3 DNA reads TGTGCCAGCAGTTACGGGACAGGGGGCTTATACGGCTACACCTTC. Translated: CASSYGTGGLYGYTF.

This clone was observed a single time. CDR3 residues: CASSPGQGEDGYTF. The DNA of the CDR3 is TGTGCCAGCTCACCAGGACAGGGGGAGGATGGCTACACCTTC. The chain combines TRBV18 with TRBJ1-2; 10 bases match TRBD1. V lost 2 bases and J lost 6; bases outside the gene matches: 3. Germline CDR1 is KGHSH and CDR2 is LQKENI. The CDR3 has 14 residues.

The CDR3 is CASSVVVSGELFF. In DNA, the CDR3 is TGTGCCAGCAGCGTAGTAGTTTCCGGGGAGCTGTTTTTT. V is TRBV9 and J is TRBJ2-2; D gene ambiguous. V shed 0 bases and J shed 6 bases, with 6 bases lying between them. In germline, CDR1 is SGDLS, CDR2 YYNGEE. CDR3 length: 13 residues.

The V call is TRBV6-5, the J call TRBJ1-2; TRBD1 aligns across 10 bases. The CDR3 has 15 residues. With 5 bases clipped from V and 6 bases from J, the junction kept 9 bases outside the gene matches. Germline V gene sequence: CDR1 MNHEY, CDR2 SVGAGI. CDR3 sequence: CASSRTGGLSDGYTF. CDR3 nucleotide sequence: TGTGCCAGCAGTAGGACAGGGGGGTTGAGCGATGGCTACACCTTC.

The chain has TRBV6-2 or TRBV6-3 and TRBJ2-5; 12 nucleotides agree with TRBD2. After removal of 5 bases from V and 1 base from J, the junction contained 5 bases not matched to a gene. The CDR3 runs to 16 residues. CDR1 and CDR2 (germline): MNHEY, SVGEGT. CDR3 protein: CASSPLAGGLQETQYF. The CDR3 coding sequence is TGTGCCAGCAGTCCACTAGCGGGAGGCCTCCAAGAGACCCAGTACTTC.

The chain carries TRBV6-5 and TRBJ2-1; D remains ambiguous. Germline V lookup: CDR1 MNHEY, CDR2 SVGAGI. The length of the CDR3 is 16 residues. V was shortened by 4 bases and J by 6 bases, with 19 bases between the two germline ends. The CDR3 DNA follows: TGTGCCAGCAGTTCCCCCCCCTCGACTGGATCCAATGAGCAGTTCTTC. This translates into CASSSPPSTGSNEQFF.

The gene calls are TRBV10-3 and TRBJ2-3; TRBD2 matches at 8 bases. This CDR3 is built from 15 residues. Germline CDR1 is ENHRY and CDR2 is SYGVKD. With V trimmed by 6 bases and J by 0 bases, 5 bases remained unmatched. The CDR3 loop reads CAISQLAASTDTQYF. CDR3 nucleotides: TGTGCCATCAGCCAACTAGCGGCTAGCACAGATACGCAGTATTTT.